This T cell receptor (beta chain) was sequenced for a study of technical replicates of blood from a handful of donors (dated by TCRdb to between 2016 and 2019). This clone was recorded once. Its cognate antigen has yet to be identified. Qualities for individual bases were not recorded, and no much larger clone is one base off. The germline V gene yields KGHSH for CDR1 and LQKENI for CDR2. Trimming removed 3 bases from V and 3 bases from J, leaving 15 bases between the germline ends. Inclusive of the bounding cysteine and phenylalanine, the CDR3 is 16 residues long. CDR3 DNA only is kept here, 48 bases in frame from base 1. The library relied on the immunoSEQ multiplex PCR assay. The table was pulled from immuneACCESS by TCRdb, which kept in-frame rearrangements only. Such tables lose some clones; where checked, under half of the loss comes from unresolved V genes, and the rest has no known cause. The sample table lists tens of thousands of clones, around 90% of them with a count of one. The ten largest clones capture 0.27% of the sample.

Sequencing used T cells isolated from PBMCs. This receptor was taken from a human donor in good health. The chain is made from TRBV18 and TRBJ1-5; the D gene is possibly TRBD1, with 5 bases matching. The CDR3 protein sequence reads: CASSPQGAGTNQPQHF. The bases read TGTGCCAGCTCACCTCAGGGAGCGGGTACCAATCAGCCCCAGCATTTT. Joined to the reference TRBV18 and TRBJ1-5 proteins, this CDR3 gives the full variable domain: NAGVMQNPRHLVRRRGQEARLRCSPMKGHSHVYWYRQLPEEGLKFMVYLQKENIIDESGMPKERFSAEFPKEGPSILRIQQVVRGDSAAYFCASSPQGAGTNQPQHFGDGTRLSIL.